One sample yielded the 11 T cell receptor beta chains listed below, sequenced in a study of CD8+ T cells in alopecia areata. After isolation, RNA underwent reverse transcription to generate cDNA as the sequencing template. Produced via immunoSEQ multiplex PCR; TCRdb's table is partial and in-frame only. The data show 69,000 or so clones, approximately 64% seen once. The material was CD8+ T cells sorted from blood, obtained at week 0. Receptor source: a human donor with alopecia areata.

The CDR3 nucleotides are TGTGCCAGCACGACGCCGGGCCATGAGCAGTTCTTC. This translates into CASTTPGHEQFF. The chain uses TRBV6-5 and TRBJ2-1; no firm D call. This CDR3 has 12 amino acids. The V end lost 7 bases, the J end lost 8 bases, and 12 bases lay between the germline ends. In germline, CDR1 is MNHEY, CDR2 SVGAGI.

This rearrangement joins TRBV10-2 to TRBJ2-7; D is possibly TRBD1 or TRBD2 (6 bases each). The CDR3 length is 14 residues. V was cut by 1 base and J by 5 bases, with 12 bases left in between. CDR1 WSHSY and CDR2 SAAADI come from the germline V gene. In DNA form, the CDR3 reads TGCGCCAGCAGTGAGTACGGGGGCGGGAACGAGCAGTACTTC. Encoded protein: CASSEYGGGNEQYF.

This clone has just a few counts. This rearrangement joins TRBV2 to TRBJ2-5; 7 positions match TRBD1. With 8 bases clipped from V and 5 bases from J, the junction kept 8 bases outside the gene matches. Germline CDR1 SNHLY, CDR2 FYNNEI. The CDR3 consists of 13 residues. The CDR3 coding sequence is TGTGCCAGCTACGACAGGGACCGGGAGACCCAGTACTTC. Translating it yields CASYDRDRETQYF.

The V call is TRBV28, the J call TRBJ2-5, with D uncertain. The J call may be faulty, since TRBJ2-7 better matches the DNA end. Germline loops: CDR1 MDHEN, CDR2 SYDVKM. This CDR3 is 11 amino acids long. This CDR3 reads CASSFGDEQYF. CDR3 bases: TGTGCCAGCAGTTTCGGAGACGAGCAGTACTTC.

The chain combines TRBV4-1 with TRBJ2-5, with D maybe TRBD1 (6 bases). CDR3 length: 15 residues. Deletions cut 1 base from V and 5 bases from J, with 14 bases between. The germline gives CDR1 MGHRA, CDR2 YSYEKL. CDR3 sequence: CASSQGWTAKETQYF. The CDR3 DNA reads as TGCGCCAGCAGCCAAGGTTGGACAGCCAAGGAGACCCAGTACTTC.

The CDR3 nucleotides are TGCAGCGTTGAGCGCCTAGCGGGAATCACAGATACGCAGTATTTT. Protein: CSVERLAGITDTQYF. The chain joins TRBV29-1 to TRBJ2-3; 9 bases fit TRBD2. Per germline, CDR1 SQVTM and CDR2 ANQGSEA. V trimming: 3 bases; J trimming: 2 bases; junction bases outside the gene matches: 6. The CDR3 runs 15 residues.

The chain uses TRBV5-1 and TRBJ2-6, with 10 bases identical to TRBD1. The junction had 9 bases not matched to a gene; V was cut back by 6 bases and J by 0 bases. In germline, CDR1 is SGHRS, CDR2 YFSETQ. The CDR3 contains 18 residues. In DNA, the CDR3 is TGCGCCAGCACACCGACGGGACAGGGGTACTCTGGGGCCAACGTCCTGACTTTC. It translates to CASTPTGQGYSGANVLTF. Full variable domain (remainder filled in from reference TRBV5-1 and TRBJ2-6): KAGVTQTPRYLIKTRGQQVTLSCSPISGHRSVSWYQQTPGQGLQFLFEYFSETQRNKGNFPGRFSGRQFSNSRSEMNVSTLELGDSALYLCASTPTGQGYSGANVLTFGAGSRLTVL.

This clone was observed a handful of times. The chain employs TRBV6-9 and TRBJ2-1; tentative D call: TRBD2 (5 bases). Germline CDR1 and CDR2: MNHGY and SVAAGI. CDR3 length: 18 amino acids. Trimming left V 3 bases short and J 1 base short, with 19 bases between. CDR3 in amino acids: CASSYPRTGKQSYNEQFF. The CDR3 coding sequence is TGTGCCAGCAGTTACCCAAGGACGGGGAAACAATCCTACAATGAGCAGTTCTTC.

The CDR3 loop is CASSLGVGGGPPDTQYF. In DNA, the CDR3 is TGTGCCAGCAGCTTAGGGGTGGGCGGGGGCCCCCCAGATACGCAGTATTTT. This sequence joins TRBV7-2 and TRBJ2-3; D perhaps matches TRBD2 (7 bases). The CDR3 totals 17 residues. Trimming pared 1 base from V and 4 bases from J, leaving 18 bases between. Looked up from germline, CDR1 is SGHTA and CDR2 is FQGNSA.

V usage is TRBV4-3 and J usage is TRBJ2-1; no firm D call. The CDR3 runs to 16 residues. Trimming removed 0 bases from V and 10 bases from J, with 19 bases in between. Per the germline V gene, CDR1 is LGHNA and CDR2 is YSLEER. The CDR3 nucleotides read TGCGCCAGCAGCCAAGATTCAAGAACCTCGGGCGGCGAGCAGTTCTTC. This gives the protein CASSQDSRTSGGEQFF.

The chain couples TRBV29-1 to TRBJ1-2; tentative D call: TRBD1 (5 bases). The germline V gene has CDR1 SQVTM and CDR2 ANQGSEA. The V end lost 5 bases, the J end lost 0 bases, and 16 bases lay between the germline ends. The CDR3 consists of 15 residues. The CDR3 loop is CSVWAPGTANYGYTF. The CDR3, as DNA: TGCAGCGTTTGGGCCCCCGGGACCGCTAACTATGGCTACACCTTC.